This T cell receptor beta chain was obtained from a study of CD8 T cells in ankylosing spondylitis. General study points: Reports say disease-linked clones showed up significantly more in matched ankylosing spondylitis synovial fluid. In reactive arthritis synovial fluid and blood, some motif variants had been reported before.

Losses at the gene ends were 4 bases for V and 1 base for J; bases not matched to a gene: 6. The germline V gene encodes CDR1 SGHRS and CDR2 YFSETQ. This CDR3 has 15 amino acids. Quantitative barcoded 5'-RACE was used to prepare TCR beta libraries. MiXCR was run by TCRdb on the 5' RACE reads, yielding one entry per CDR3 protein. The table records approximately 150,000 distinct CDR3 sequences, 25% to 35% of them present only once. As regards this clonotype: As yet, its antigen is unknown.

The TCR comes from a male donor with ankylosing spondylitis. The rearrangement links TRBV5-1 to TRBJ1-1; 8 nucleotides match TRBD1. The material sequenced was synovial fluid, either unsorted or a sorted T cell fraction (not recorded which). CDR3 DNA: TGCGCCAGCAGCCCGGACAGGGCGTGGAACACTGAAGCTTTCTTT. Its translation is CASSPDRAWNTEAFF.